A selection of T cell receptor beta chains follows, all from one sample in a study of shared clonotypes between healthy human individuals. Data came from immunoSEQ multiplex PCR; TCRdb stores just in-frame clones and leaves some out. The data show about 2,200,000 clones, with roughly 91% seen just once and under 2% held by the top ten. Sequencing input: naive CD8+ T cells from PBMCs. The receptors were sampled from a man aged 18 to 35 in good health. Some clones in this sample may be carry-over from other donors' samples. CDR3s include the opening cysteine and the closing phenylalanine or tryptophan. The order of the fields is D gene, V gene, J gene, clone size, CDR3 protein, CDR3 DNA. The D gene is left open where the match is weak. Clone sizes are given selectively: once, few, many, or a class where the clone is expanded.

D: .; V: TRBV27; J: TRBJ2-7; size: .; CDR3: CASSPRTGSSYEQYF; DNA: TGTGCCAGCAGTCCAAGGACTGGTTCATCCTACGAGCAGTACTTC
D: TRBD1; V: TRBV30; J: TRBJ2-1; size: few; CDR3: CAWTRTGGTYNEQFF; DNA: TGTGCCTGGACCCGGACAGGGGGGACCTACAATGAGCAGTTCTTC
D: TRBD2; V: TRBV2; J: TRBJ2-7; size: .; CDR3: CASSGLAGDSYEQYF; DNA: TGTGCCAGCAGCGGACTAGCGGGAGACTCCTACGAGCAGTACTTC
D: TRBD2; V: TRBV27; J: TRBJ2-2; size: .; CDR3: CASSFPTGGPWTGELFF; DNA: TGTGCCAGCAGTTTCCCAACGGGAGGGCCGTGGACCGGGGAGCTGTTTTTT
D: .; V: TRBV27; J: TRBJ1-5; size: .; CDR3: CASSLMLGAGQPQHF; DNA: TGTGCCAGCAGTTTAATGTTGGGGGCAGGTCAGCCCCAGCATTTT
D: .; V: TRBV10-2; J: TRBJ2-7; size: .; CDR3: CASSEEYEQYF; DNA: TGCGCCAGCAGTGAGGAATACGAGCAGTACTTC
D: TRBD1; V: TRBV15; J: TRBJ1-5; size: .; CDR3: CATSRDQGAYSNQPQHF; DNA: TGTGCCACCAGCAGAGATCAGGGGGCTTATAGCAATCAGCCCCAGCATTTT
D: .; V: TRBV28; J: TRBJ2-7; size: once; CDR3: CASSSRGEAYEQYF; DNA: TGTGCCAGCAGTTCACGCGGGGAGGCCTACGAGCAGTACTTC
D: TRBD2; V: TRBV10-1; J: TRBJ2-7; size: .; CDR3: CASSESRELGEEQYF; DNA: TGCGCCAGCAGTGAGTCGCGGGAGCTAGGTGAGGAGCAGTACTTC
D: TRBD2; V: TRBV19; J: TRBJ2-5; size: .; CDR3: CASSAGLTRGETQYF; DNA: TGTGCCAGTAGCGCGGGACTAACTCGGGGAGAGACCCAGTACTTC
D: .; V: TRBV7-6; J: TRBJ2-2; size: .; CDR3: CASSSRAANTGELFF; DNA: TGTGCCAGCAGCTCTCGGGCCGCGAACACCGGGGAGCTGTTTTTT
D: .; V: TRBV19; J: TRBJ2-7; size: .; CDR3: CASSSGQPYEQYF; DNA: TGTGCCAGTAGTTCTGGACAGCCCTACGAGCAGTACTTC
D: .; V: TRBV7-5; J: TRBJ1-3; size: .; CDR3: CVRSNRQGSGNTIYF; DNA: TGTGTCAGAAGCAACCGACAGGGAAGTGGAAACACCATATATTTT
D: .; V: TRBV6-5; J: TRBJ2-1; size: .; CDR3: CASSLRRGNPNEQFF; DNA: TGTGCCAGCAGCCTGAGACGCGGGAACCCCAATGAGCAGTTCTTC
D: TRBD2; V: TRBV27; J: TRBJ2-7; size: .; CDR3: CASTTGLAAYEQYF; DNA: TGTGCCAGCACCACGGGACTAGCGGCCTACGAGCAGTACTTC
D: .; V: TRBV7-9; J: TRBJ2-7; size: .; CDR3: CASSFGHEQYF; DNA: TGTGCCAGCAGCTTCGGCCACGAGCAGTACTTC
D: TRBD1; V: TRBV10-3; J: TRBJ2-7; size: .; CDR3: CAISLSGDRLYEQYF; DNA: TGTGCCATCAGCCTCTCGGGGGACAGGCTCTACGAGCAGTACTTC
D: .; V: TRBV21-1; J: TRBJ2-2; size: .; CDR3: CASSKLEGDTGELFF; DNA: TGTGCCAGCAGCAAACTTGAGGGAGATACCGGGGAGCTGTTTTTT
D: .; V: TRBV28; J: TRBJ2-7; size: once; CDR3: CASSFSLWSSYEQYF; DNA: TGTGCCAGCAGTTTCTCTCTCTGGAGCTCCTACGAGCAGTACTTC
D: .; V: TRBV28; J: TRBJ1-1; size: .; CDR3: CASSPSSPPAFF; DNA: TGTGCCAGCAGCCCTAGCTCTCCGCCAGCTTTCTTT
D: TRBD2; V: TRBV7-7; J: TRBJ2-1; size: .; CDR3: CASSPISGRASEQFF; DNA: TGTGCCAGCAGCCCCATCTCCGGGAGGGCTTCTGAGCAGTTCTTC
D: .; V: TRBV6-5; J: TRBJ1-1; size: .; CDR3: CASRLFREGEAFF; DNA: TGTGCCAGCAGATTATTTAGGGAAGGCGAAGCTTTCTTT